One and the same sample provided the 6 T cell receptor beta chains below, sequenced in a study of T cells in Graves' hyperthyroidism and ophthalmopathy. RNA transcripts provided the source from which TCR beta CDR3 regions were amplified. HTBI primers were employed in a first-round RT-PCR of the TCR CDR3. TCRdb used MiXCR to reprocess the multiplex PCR reads, holding one entry per CDR3 protein. The sample records hundreds of thousands of distinct CDR3 sequences, roughly a sixth being singletons. The sequencing input was blood. These TCRs come from a woman in her forties with Graves' ophthalmopathy.

Notes on this clonotype: A much larger clone lies a single base off, so this may be a read error. Given the absence of the conserved phenylalanine or tryptophan at the CDR3 end, a read error is likely. V usage is TRBV6-2 or TRBV6-3 and J usage is TRBJ2-7; the match to TRBD2 covers 8 bases. In germline, CDR1 is MNHEY, CDR2 SVGEGT. The CDR3 loop spans 15 amino acids. Trimming cost V 5 bases and J 3 bases; bases outside gene matches: 9. The CDR3 DNA sequence: TGTGCCAGCAGTCTTCGGACTAGCCCTGGCTACGAGCAGTACTCC. It codes for CASSLRTSPGYEQYS.

In this sample, this clonotype turned up many times. This chain links TRBV3-1 with TRBJ2-7; 7 nucleotides agree with TRBD1. The V gene end was trimmed by 3 bases and the J gene end by 4 bases; junction bases not matched to a gene: 9. The V gene's germline CDR1 is LGHDT and CDR2 YNNKEL (reference sequence). The CDR3 is 15 amino acids. The CDR3 DNA sequence: TGTGCCAGCAGCCAGGCGACAGGGAGCGGATACGAGCAGTACTTC. Translation gives CASSQATGSGYEQYF.

The chain carries TRBV5-1 and TRBJ2-5; tentative D call: TRBD1 (6 bases). CDR3 length: 15 residues. Per the germline V gene, CDR1 is SGHRS and CDR2 is YFSETQ. Trimming left V 5 bases short and J 1 base short, with 15 bases between. CDR3 sequence: CASRSEQGPQETQYF. The DNA of the CDR3 is TGCGCCAGCAGATCGGAACAGGGCCCCCAAGAGACCCAGTACTTC.

The rearrangement uses TRBV5-1 and TRBJ2-7; 13 bases match TRBD2. V was pared by 6 bases and J by 7 bases, with 7 bases of the junction left unmatched. The CDR3 is made up of 14 amino acids. Germline CDR1 SGHRS, CDR2 YFSETQ. The CDR3 spells CASTRTSGSWEQYF. The CDR3, as DNA: TGCGCCAGCACTAGGACTAGCGGGAGTTGGGAGCAGTACTTC.

This clonotype has ten or more counts. The chain carries TRBV5-1 and TRBJ1-2, with D tentatively TRBD1 (5 bases). The CDR3 covers 16 residues. Germline assignment: CDR1 SGHRS and CDR2 YFSETQ. V lost 0 bases to trimming and J lost 2 bases, with 14 bases between them. The chain's CDR3 is CASSLAVAGTNYGYTF. CDR3 bases: TGCGCCAGCAGCTTGGCCGTCGCAGGGACCAACTATGGCTACACCTTC.

There are many counts of this clonotype. The rearrangement joins TRBV3-1 to TRBJ2-3; TRBD2 matches 7 bases. CDR3 length: 12 residues. CDR1 is LGHDT, CDR2 YNNKEL, per germline (reference sequence). Germline trimming cut 6 bases from V and 8 bases from J; bases unmatched to any gene: 5. The CDR3 DNA sequence: TGTGCCAGCAGTGGACTAGTGGCTACGCAGTATTTT. Its translation: CASSGLVATQYF.